This T cell receptor (beta chain) was captured by sequencing in a study of identical twins. Points from the study as a whole: Abundant cord blood beta clonotypes carried fewer insertions; memory repertoires showed none.

Germline V lookup: CDR1 SGHTA, CDR2 FQGNSA. The V end lost 0 bases, the J end lost 4 bases, and 9 bases lay between the germline ends. The length of the CDR3 is 14 residues. This clonotype was detected many times. Its antigen is still unknown. TCRdb processed the 5' RACE reads anew with MiXCR; each CDR3 protein has one entry. The table shows 210,000 or so distinct CDR3 sequences, with less than 8% occurring only once. This sample was also put to use in a study of yellow fever vaccine responses in identical twins.

Sequencing was done on a sample of memory (CD45RO+) T cells sorted from blood. The origin of this receptor is a woman aged 18-30 years in good health. V and J are TRBV7-2 and TRBJ2-5; the D gene could be TRBD1 or TRBD2 (5 bases each). As DNA, the CDR3 is TGTGCCAGCAGCTTAGCATTGGGGGTAGAGACCCAGTACTTC. Its protein product is CASSLALGVETQYF.